This T cell receptor beta chain was captured by sequencing in a study of blood T cells in healthy people across ages. As concerns this clonotype: Its target is not known. The junction departs from germline at one end; a sequencing error may be responsible.

Study outcomes and limitations: Naive and antigen-experienced cells could not be conclusively compared, given unsorted PBMCs.

For the second PCR, which ran for about 6 to 11 cycles, a sample-barcoded 5' primer and a J-beta primer mix were used. Tagging of each cDNA molecule was performed by a template-switch adaptor with 12 random nucleotides. A single record per CDR3 protein comes from TCRdb applying MiXCR to the 5' RACE reads. The data hold more than 550,000 distinct CDR3 sequences, with 22% observed a single time. The germline CDR1 and CDR2 sequences are SGHRS and YFSETQ. The CDR3 spans 14 residues. J is TRBJ2-7 and V is TRBV5-1; TRBD2 is a possible D gene (6 bases). Sample: blood. The source of this sequence is a man aged 70 or older in good health. CDR3 nucleotides: TGCGTCAGCAGCTTTACGGGGGTCTCCTACGAGCAGTACTTC. This translates into CVSSFTGVSYEQYF.